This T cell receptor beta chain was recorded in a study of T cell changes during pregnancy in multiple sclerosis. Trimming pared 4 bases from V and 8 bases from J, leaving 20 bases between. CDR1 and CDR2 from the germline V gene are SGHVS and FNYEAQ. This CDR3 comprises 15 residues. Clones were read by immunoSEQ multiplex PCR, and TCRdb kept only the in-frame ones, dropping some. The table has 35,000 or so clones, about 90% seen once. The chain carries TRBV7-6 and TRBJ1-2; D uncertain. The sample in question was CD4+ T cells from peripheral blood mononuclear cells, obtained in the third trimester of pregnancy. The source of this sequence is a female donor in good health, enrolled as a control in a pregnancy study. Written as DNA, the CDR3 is TGTGCCAGCAGCTCTCGGCGGGGATCCCGCAGAGGCTACACCTTC. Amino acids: CASSSRRGSRRGYTF.